In this sample, the clone carrying this T cell receptor (beta chain) turned up a few times. Its target is not known. The record originates from a study of cytomegalovirus exposure and HLA in healthy donors. The PCR used 60 Vbeta and 13 Jbeta primers. Method: immunoSEQ multiplex PCR; TCRdb's copy keeps in-frame clones and lacks some. The table records about 130,000 clones, around 78% of them present only once. In germline, CDR1 is MDHEN, CDR2 SYDVKM. J was trimmed by 6 bases and V by 2 bases; bases with no gene match: 6. This CDR3 spans 14 amino acids. Broader study findings: Reported findings show TCR beta sequences accurately forecast HLA-A and HLA-B alleles in most subjects. Most TCR sequences showed up rarely, but some public TCRs showed up in many donors. Several of the most significant clusters appeared, in a later analysis, to be linked to common viral pathogens. In vitro confirmation showed a few CMV-associated chains to be CMV antigen specific.

This chain uses TRBV28 with TRBJ1-1; 7 bases match TRBD1. The specimen sequenced was PBMCs. The origin of this receptor is a middle-aged woman in good health and CMV-seronegative. The CDR3 DNA reads as TGTGCCAGCAGTTTACAGGGGGTAAGGGCTGAAGCTTTCTTT. This gives the protein CASSLQGVRAEAFF.